This is a list of T cell receptor beta chains from one sample in a study of cytomegalovirus exposure and HLA in healthy donors. Assay: immunoSEQ multiplex PCR; the TCRdb copy retains only in-frame clones and omits some. The profile shows approximately 92,000 clones, 60% to 85% of them singletons. The source material was PBMCs. The receptor set was obtained from a middle-aged man in good health and CMV-seropositive. Both conserved end residues are part of each CDR3. The order of the fields is clone size, V gene, D gene, J gene, CDR3 DNA, CDR3 protein. A D gene is named only where the DNA matches it firmly. A clone size is listed for some rows: how often the clone was seen (once, few, many), or a class if it is expanded.

>-|TRBV6-1|-|TRBJ2-7
TGTGCCAGCAGTTCCGGACAGACCTACGAGCAGTACTTC
CASSSGQTYEQYF
>few|TRBV6-1|-|TRBJ1-5
TGTGCCAGCAGTGAAGAGAGGGCAGGTGCTGGGCCCCAGCATTTT
CASSEERAGAGPQHF
>few|TRBV4-3|-|TRBJ1-5
TGCGCCAGCAGCCAAGACAGGGGAAGCAATCAGCCCCAGCATTTT
CASSQDRGSNQPQHF
>-|TRBV4-2|TRBD2|TRBJ2-5
TGTGCCAGCAGCGAAACCGGGACTAGCGGGGGCGGAGAGACCCAGTACTTC
CASSETGTSGGGETQYF
>-|TRBV7-5|-|TRBJ2-3
TGTGCCAGAAGCGCCCCTCTACGGGGGTCTACAACAACAGATACGCAGTATTTT
CARSAPLRGSTTTDTQYF
>-|TRBV27|-|TRBJ2-1
TGTGCCAGCAGCCCCGGCGGCTCCCTCTACAATGAGCAGTTCTTC
CASSPGGSLYNEQFF
>-|TRBV11-1|TRBD1|TRBJ2-7
TGTGCCAGCAGCGCGGGACAGGGCTACGAGCAGTACTTC
CASSAGQGYEQYF
>-|TRBV6-6|TRBD2|TRBJ2-1
TGTGCCAGCAGTTACTGGGCTAGCGGGGGAGATGAGCAGTTCTTC
CASSYWASGGDEQFF
>-|TRBV12-2|-|TRBJ1-4
TGTGCAAGTCGCCCGGGACAGGGGTTTGAAAAACTGTTTTTT
CASRPGQGFEKLFF
>-|TRBV7-9|-|TRBJ1-4
TGTGCCAGCAGCTTCCAGGGTCTGGGTGAAAAACTGTTTTTT
CASSFQGLGEKLFF
>-|TRBV30|TRBD1|TRBJ1-1
TGTGCCTGGCGAGTGGACAGGGCAAATCAGGCTTTCTTT
CAWRVDRANQAFF
>once|TRBV6-1|TRBD1|TRBJ1-2
TGTGCCAGCCGGAACCTGGGACAGGGCGACGGCTACACCTTC
CASRNLGQGDGYTF
>-|TRBV29-1|TRBD1|TRBJ1-5
TGCAGCGTTGGTGACAGGGAAGGGCAGCCCCAGCATTTT
CSVGDREGQPQHF
>-|TRBV6-1|-|TRBJ1-3
TGTGCCAGCAGTGAGTTACCGAGCTCTGGAAACACCATATATTTT
CASSELPSSGNTIYF
>-|TRBV5-1|-|TRBJ1-1
TGCGCCAGCACCCACGACGGATCTAGGAACACTGAAGCTTTCTTT
CASTHDGSRNTEAFF
>-|TRBV4-2|TRBD2|TRBJ2-3
TGTGCCAGCAGCCAAGGGGTAGTAGCGGGGGGGCCAGGGACAGATACGCAGTATTTT
CASSQGVVAGGPGTDTQYF
>-|TRBV4-1|-|TRBJ1-5
TGCGCCAGCAGCCAATACCGAGGCAATCAGCCCCAGCATTTT
CASSQYRGNQPQHF
>few|TRBV10-3|TRBD1|TRBJ1-1
TGTGCCATCAGAGGGACAGGGAGGCCTTTCTTT
CAIRGTGRPFF
>-|TRBV29-1|TRBD2|TRBJ2-3
TGCAGCGTTGAGGGAGGGGTCCCAGATACGCAGTATTTT
CSVEGGVPDTQYF
>-|TRBV30|-|TRBJ1-5
TGTGCCTGGAGTGTCGGGGGAGATCAGCCCCAGCATTTT
CAWSVGGDQPQHF
>once|TRBV4-3|-|TRBJ2-7
TGCGCCAGCAGCCAAGATAGAGAAGCCTACGAGCAGTACTTC
CASSQDREAYEQYF
>once|TRBV27|-|TRBJ1-3
TGTGCCAGCAGTTCGGTCCTCGGAAACACCATATATTTT
CASSSVLGNTIYF
>-|TRBV5-6|TRBD1|TRBJ2-7
TGTGCCAGCAGGAGAGGGGGCGGCTACGAGCAGTACTTC
CASRRGGGYEQYF
>-|TRBV9|TRBD1|TRBJ2-7
TGTGCCAGCAGCGTATCATGGACAGGGGGCTCCTACGAGCAGTACTTC
CASSVSWTGGSYEQYF
>-|TRBV7-8|TRBD1|TRBJ1-1
TGTGCCAGCATCGAGGGACAGGGACGCACTGAAGCTTTCTTT
CASIEGQGRTEAFF
>-|TRBV15|-|TRBJ2-3
TGTGCCACCAAAGATTTTCTAGTCGATACGCAGTATTTT
CATKDFLVDTQYF
>-|TRBV14|-|TRBJ1-1
TGTGCCAGCAGCCAAGACAGGGGTGGGGCTTTCTTT
CASSQDRGGAFF
>-|TRBV28|-|TRBJ1-1
TGTGCCAGCAGGCCGTTCAGGGGATCTGAGGGGAACACTGAAGCTTTCTTT
CASRPFRGSEGNTEAFF
>-|TRBV5-4|-|TRBJ2-1
TGTGCCAGCAGCCGCGGACTCGACAATGAGCAGTTCTTC
CASSRGLDNEQFF
>-|TRBV27|-|TRBJ2-7
TGTGCCAGCAGCCTCCTAACGGGTGCCCACGAGCAGTACTTC
CASSLLTGAHEQYF
>once|TRBV18|-|TRBJ1-1
TGTGCCAGCTCACCCTCTAACGGTGAAGCTTTCTTT
CASSPSNGEAFF
>-|TRBV19|TRBD1|TRBJ1-1
TGTGCCAGTAGTGAACTGACAGGGATTGGCACTGAAGCTTTCTTT
CASSELTGIGTEAFF
>-|TRBV7-6|TRBD2|TRBJ2-1
TGTGCCAGCAGCCTCCTTGCCGGGGGAGCGGGGGGGGGAAATGAGCAGTTCTTC
CASSLLAGGAGGGNEQFF
>-|TRBV21-1|-|TRBJ1-1
TGTGCCAGCCCTATAAAGAGGATGAACACTGAAGCTTTCTTT
CASPIKRMNTEAFF
>few|TRBV7-2|TRBD2|TRBJ2-5
TGTGCCAGCAGCTTCGGGAGGGAGACCCAGTACTTC
CASSFGRETQYF
>-|TRBV10-3|TRBD2|TRBJ2-3
TGTGCCATCAGTGCCACTAGCGGGGGCACAGATACGCAGTATTTT
CAISATSGGTDTQYF
>-|TRBV19|TRBD1|TRBJ1-2
TGTGCCAGTAGTGGCAGGGGGTTAAACTATGGCTACACCTTC
CASSGRGLNYGYTF
>-|TRBV7-9|TRBD1|TRBJ1-5
TGTGCCAGCAGCCCGGGACAGGGTCAACATTTT
CASSPGQGQHF
>-|TRBV7-2|-|TRBJ1-2
TGTGCCAGCAGCTCGCCGACAGGAAACCCCTATGGCTACACCTTC
CASSSPTGNPYGYTF
>-|TRBV30|TRBD1|TRBJ1-6
TGTGCCTGGGACCCGGGACAGGGGAATTCACCCCTCAACTTT
CAWDPGQGNSPLNF
>-|TRBV9|-|TRBJ2-3
TGTGCCAGCAGCCCGTCCCCTCTAGATACGCAGTATTTT
CASSPSPLDTQYF
>-|TRBV18|-|TRBJ2-7
TGTGCCAGCTCTCCAAGGGCAGGGGACCCCTACGAGCAGTACTTC
CASSPRAGDPYEQYF
>-|TRBV9|-|TRBJ1-2
TGTGCCAGCAGCGACAACAGGGAGGGTAACTATGGCTACACCTTC
CASSDNREGNYGYTF
>-|TRBV13|TRBD1|TRBJ2-7
TGTGCCAGCAGCCCCCGGAAGACAGGGTCCTACGAGCAGTACTTC
CASSPRKTGSYEQYF
>-|TRBV7-9|TRBD1|TRBJ2-7
TGTTCCTGGGGGACAGCCTCCTACGAGCAGTACTTC
CSWGTASYEQYF
>-|TRBV28|-|TRBJ1-1
TGTGCCAGCAGTTCCTCACAAATGGGGGCAGGGGTGGGCGAAGCTTTCTTT
CASSSSQMGAGVGEAFF
>-|TRBV5-1|-|TRBJ2-3
TGCGCCAGCAGCTCCCAGGGGACGAGCACAGATACGCAGTATTTT
CASSSQGTSTDTQYF
>few|TRBV19|-|TRBJ1-3
TGTGCCAGTAGTATTTTTAGCTCCGACTCTGGAAACACCATATATTTT
CASSIFSSDSGNTIYF
>-|TRBV10-3|TRBD2|TRBJ2-1
TGTGCCATCAGTGAGACCGGGGGGGCCTACAATGAGCAGTTCTTC
CAISETGGAYNEQFF
>-|TRBV6-1|-|TRBJ2-1
TGTGCCAGCAGTGAAGTCGGCTCCTACAATGAGCAGTTCTTC
CASSEVGSYNEQFF
>-|TRBV19|-|TRBJ1-4
TGTGCCAGTAGTAACGAGCGACTGGGGAGAAAGTGGGAACTGTTTTTT
CASSNERLGRKWELFF
>-|TRBV10-3|TRBD1|TRBJ1-2
TGTGCCATCAGGGGGGGCCGGGACAGATCTTCTGTCTACTATGGCTACACCTTC
CAIRGGRDRSSVYYGYTF
>-|TRBV6-5|TRBD2|TRBJ2-5
TGTGCCAGCAGTTCGCGGGGTAGCGGGGTCGGGGAGACCCAGTACTTC
CASSSRGSGVGETQYF
>-|TRBV7-2|-|TRBJ1-5
TGTGCCAGCAGCTTAGGCAGGGGCGATAGGCCCCAGCATTTT
CASSLGRGDRPQHF